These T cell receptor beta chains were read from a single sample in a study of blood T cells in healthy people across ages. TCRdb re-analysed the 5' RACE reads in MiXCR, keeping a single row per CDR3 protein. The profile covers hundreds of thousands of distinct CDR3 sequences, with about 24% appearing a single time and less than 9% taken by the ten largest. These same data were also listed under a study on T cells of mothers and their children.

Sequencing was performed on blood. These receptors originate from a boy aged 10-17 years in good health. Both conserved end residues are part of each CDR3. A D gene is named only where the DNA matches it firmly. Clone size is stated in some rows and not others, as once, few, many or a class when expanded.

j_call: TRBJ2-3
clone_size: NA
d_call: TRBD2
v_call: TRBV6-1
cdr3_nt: TGTGCCAGCAGTGAACCTATGGGCGGGGGACCCACAGATACGCAGTATTTT
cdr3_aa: CASSEPMGGGPTDTQYF

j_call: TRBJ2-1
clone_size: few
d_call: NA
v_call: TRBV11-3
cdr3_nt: TGTGCCAGCAGCTCCTTTGGGGGGAGGGAGCAGTTCTTC
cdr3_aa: CASSSFGGREQFF

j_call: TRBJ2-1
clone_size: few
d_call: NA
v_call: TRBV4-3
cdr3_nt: TGCGCCAGCAGCCACCAGGCCGCTGAATTAAATGAGCAGTTCTTC
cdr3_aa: CASSHQAAELNEQFF

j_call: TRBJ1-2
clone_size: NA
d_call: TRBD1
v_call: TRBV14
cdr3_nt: TGTGCCAGCAGCCAGACAGGGGCGGGCGGCTACACCTTC
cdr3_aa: CASSQTGAGGYTF

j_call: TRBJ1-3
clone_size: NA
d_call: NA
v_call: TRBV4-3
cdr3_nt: TGCGCCAGCAGCCAGGGGGCACGGGGAACTGGAAACACCATATATTTT
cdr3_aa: CASSQGARGTGNTIYF

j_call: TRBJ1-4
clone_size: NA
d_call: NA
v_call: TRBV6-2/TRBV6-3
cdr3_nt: TGTGCCAGCACCCAGGGGAGAAAACTGTTTTTT
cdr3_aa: CASTQGRKLFF

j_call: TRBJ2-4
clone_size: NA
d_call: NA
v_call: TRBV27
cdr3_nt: TGTGCCAGCAGTCCGCAGAAGGCTCTAGCCAAAAACATTCAGTACTTC
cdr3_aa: CASSPQKALAKNIQYF

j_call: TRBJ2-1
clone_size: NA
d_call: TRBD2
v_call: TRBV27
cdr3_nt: TGTGCCAGCAGTTTGCGGGGGTACGGGGCGAGCTCCTACAATGAGCAGTTCTTC
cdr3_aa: CASSLRGYGASSYNEQFF

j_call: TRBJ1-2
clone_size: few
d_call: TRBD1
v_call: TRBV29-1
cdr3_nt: TGCAGCGTTGAAGCGGGGGACAGGGGTTACACCTTC
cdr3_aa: CSVEAGDRGYTF

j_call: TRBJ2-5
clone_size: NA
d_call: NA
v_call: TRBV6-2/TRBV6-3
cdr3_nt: TGTGCCAGCAGTTACCTTCGAGGTAGACTCCAAGAGACCCAGTACTTC
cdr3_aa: CASSYLRGRLQETQYF

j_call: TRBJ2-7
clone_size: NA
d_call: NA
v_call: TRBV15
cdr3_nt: TGTGCCACCAGCAGAGATGTTTCAGGGGACGAGCAGTACTTC
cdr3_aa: CATSRDVSGDEQYF

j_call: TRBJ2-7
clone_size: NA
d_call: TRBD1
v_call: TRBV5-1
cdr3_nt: TGCGCCAGCAGCTGGGGGGACAGGAATGTCTACGAGCAGTACTTC
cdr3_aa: CASSWGDRNVYEQYF

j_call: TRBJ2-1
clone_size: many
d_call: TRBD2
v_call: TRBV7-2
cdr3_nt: TGTGCCAGCAGCATCGGGACTAGCGGGAGGAATGAGCAGTTCTTC
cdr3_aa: CASSIGTSGRNEQFF

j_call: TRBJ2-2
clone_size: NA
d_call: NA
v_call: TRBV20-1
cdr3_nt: TGCAGTGCTAGGAACCCGGCGGGACCGGGGGAGCTGTTTTTT
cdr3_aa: CSARNPAGPGELFF

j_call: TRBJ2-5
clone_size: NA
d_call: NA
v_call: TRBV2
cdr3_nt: TGTGCTAGCATGTACCAAGAGACCCAGTACTTC
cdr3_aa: CASMYQETQYF

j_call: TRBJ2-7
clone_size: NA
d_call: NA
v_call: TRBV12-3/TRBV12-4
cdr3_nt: TGTGCCAGCAGTTTCTCACAGGGATGGGGCGAGCAGTACTTC
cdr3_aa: CASSFSQGWGEQYF

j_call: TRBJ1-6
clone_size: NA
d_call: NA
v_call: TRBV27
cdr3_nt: TGTACCAGCCGAATTAGCGGTGCCTATAATTCACCCCTCCACTTT
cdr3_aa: CTSRISGAYNSPLHF

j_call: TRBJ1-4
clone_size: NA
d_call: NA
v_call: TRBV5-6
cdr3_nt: TGTGCCAGCGGCTTGGGCGGAGGGGAAAAACTGTTTTTT
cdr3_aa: CASGLGGGEKLFF

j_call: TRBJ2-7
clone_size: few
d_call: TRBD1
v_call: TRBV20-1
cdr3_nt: TGCAGTCCCAGACAGGGCGACTACGAGCAGTACTTC
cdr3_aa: CSPRQGDYEQYF

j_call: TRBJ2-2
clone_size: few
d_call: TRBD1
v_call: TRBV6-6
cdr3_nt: TGTGCCAGCAGCGATGGACAGGGGGCAGTCACCGGGGAGCTGTTTTTT
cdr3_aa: CASSDGQGAVTGELFF

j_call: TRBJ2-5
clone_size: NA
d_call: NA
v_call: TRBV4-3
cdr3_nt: TGCGCCAACAGCCAATTCAACGAGGGGCGGGAGACCCAGTACTTC
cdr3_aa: CANSQFNEGRETQYF

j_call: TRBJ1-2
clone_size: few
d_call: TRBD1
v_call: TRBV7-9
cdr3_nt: TGTGCCAGCAGCAGCCAGACAGGGCGGGAAGGCTACACCTTC
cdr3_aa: CASSSQTGREGYTF

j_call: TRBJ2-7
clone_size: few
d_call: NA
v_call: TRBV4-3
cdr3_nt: TGCGCCAGCAGCCCTGCGGACCGACGGGGGAGCGAGCAGTACTTC
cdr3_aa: CASSPADRRGSEQYF

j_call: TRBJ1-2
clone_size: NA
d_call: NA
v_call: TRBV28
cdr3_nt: TGTGCCAGCAGCACCGGGACGGCATATGGCTACACCTTC
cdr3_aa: CASSTGTAYGYTF

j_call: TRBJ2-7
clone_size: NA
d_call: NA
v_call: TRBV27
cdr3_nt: TGTGCCAGCAGTTTGTCAAACAGGGCTGGTACTTTCCACGAGCAGTATTTC
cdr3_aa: CASSLSNRAGTFHEQYF

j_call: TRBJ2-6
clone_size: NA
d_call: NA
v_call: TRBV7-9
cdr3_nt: TGTGCCAGCAGTCCTAGGTCGGTTGGGGCCAACGTCCTGACTTTC
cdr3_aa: CASSPRSVGANVLTF

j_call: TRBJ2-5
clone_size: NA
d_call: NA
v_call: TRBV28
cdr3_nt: TGTGCCAGCAGCCGAACCCGACGGCCCATAGAGACCCAGTACTTC
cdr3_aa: CASSRTRRPIETQYF

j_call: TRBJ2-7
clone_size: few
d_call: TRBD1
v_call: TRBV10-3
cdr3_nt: TGTGCCATCAACCAAAGACAGGGAGTCTACGAGCAGTACTTC
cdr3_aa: CAINQRQGVYEQYF

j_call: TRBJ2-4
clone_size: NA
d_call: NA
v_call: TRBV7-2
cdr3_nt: TGTGCCAGCAGCTTGGGGGGAGCCGGGAGCGGGTATATCTGGTACTTC
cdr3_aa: CASSLGGAGSGYIWYF